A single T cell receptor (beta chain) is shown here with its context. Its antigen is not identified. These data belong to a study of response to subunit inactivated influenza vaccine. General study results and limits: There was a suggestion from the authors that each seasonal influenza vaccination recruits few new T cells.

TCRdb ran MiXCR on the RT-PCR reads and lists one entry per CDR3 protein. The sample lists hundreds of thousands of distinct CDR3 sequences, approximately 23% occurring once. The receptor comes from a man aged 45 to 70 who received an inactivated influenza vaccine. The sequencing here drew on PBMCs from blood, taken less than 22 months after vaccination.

As DNA, the CDR3 is TGCGCCAGCAGCACTGGAACCGGGACCGGCGAGCAGTACTTC. Translated, it gives CASSTGTGTGEQYF. The genes are TRBV5-1 and TRBJ2-7; D possibly matches TRBD1 or TRBD2 (5 bases each). CDR3 length: 14 residues. Germline values: CDR1 SGHRS, CDR2 YFSETQ. V lost 4 bases to trimming and J lost 6 bases, with 17 bases between them.